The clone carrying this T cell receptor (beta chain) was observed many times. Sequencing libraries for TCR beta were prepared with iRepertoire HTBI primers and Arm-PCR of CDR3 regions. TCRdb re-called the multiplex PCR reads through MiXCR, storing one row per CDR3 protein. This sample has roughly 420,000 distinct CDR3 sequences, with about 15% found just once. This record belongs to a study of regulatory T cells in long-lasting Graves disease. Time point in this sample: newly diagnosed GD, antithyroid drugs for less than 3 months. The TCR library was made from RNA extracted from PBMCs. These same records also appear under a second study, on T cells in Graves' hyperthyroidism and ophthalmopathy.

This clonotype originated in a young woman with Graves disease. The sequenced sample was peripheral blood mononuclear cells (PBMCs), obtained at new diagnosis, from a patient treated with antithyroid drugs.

In DNA form, the CDR3 reads TGTGCCAGCAGTCAATCAGTGACTCCGTCCGAGCAGTACTTC. Residues: CASSQSVTPSEQYF. The rearrangement uses TRBV27 and TRBJ2-7; D is uncertain. Germline lookup yields CDR1 MNHEY and CDR2 SMNVEV (reference sequence). This CDR3 contains 14 residues. V was cut by 5 bases and J by 6 bases, with 17 bases left in between.